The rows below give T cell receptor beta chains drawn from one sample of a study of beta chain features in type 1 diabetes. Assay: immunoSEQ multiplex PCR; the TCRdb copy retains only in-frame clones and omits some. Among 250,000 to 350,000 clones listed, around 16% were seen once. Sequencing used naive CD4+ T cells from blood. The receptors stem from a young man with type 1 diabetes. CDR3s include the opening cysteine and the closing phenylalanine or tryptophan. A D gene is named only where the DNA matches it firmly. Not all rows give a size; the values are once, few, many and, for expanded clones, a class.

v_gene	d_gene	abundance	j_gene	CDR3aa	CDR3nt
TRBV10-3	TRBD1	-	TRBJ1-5	CAISESPGQGNQPQHF	TGTGCCATCAGTGAGTCCCCGGGACAGGGCAATCAGCCCCAGCATTTT
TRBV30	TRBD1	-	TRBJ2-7	CGAETNRDRGYEQYF	TGTGGAGCGGAAACGAACCGGGACAGGGGCTACGAGCAGTACTTC
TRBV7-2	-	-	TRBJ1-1	CASSLSYMNTEAFF	TGTGCCAGCAGCTTAAGTTACATGAACACTGAAGCTTTCTTT
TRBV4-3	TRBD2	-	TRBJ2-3	CASSQDLQRGAGDTQYF	TGCGCCAGCAGCCAAGATCTTCAGCGGGGGGCCGGAGATACGCAGTATTTT
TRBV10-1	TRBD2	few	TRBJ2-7	CASSSGKPYYEQYF	TGCGCCAGTTCTAGCGGTAAACCCTACTACGAGCAGTACTTC
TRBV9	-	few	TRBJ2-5	CASSVAPEQETQYF	TGTGCCAGCAGCGTAGCCCCCGAGCAAGAGACCCAGTACTTC
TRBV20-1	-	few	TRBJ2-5	CSAQRQETQYF	TGCAGTGCTCAGCGCCAAGAGACCCAGTACTTC
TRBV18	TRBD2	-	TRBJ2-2	CASSLRSRLAGANTGELFF	TGTGCCAGCTCACTCAGAAGTCGACTCGCGGGGGCGAACACCGGGGAGCTGTTTTTT
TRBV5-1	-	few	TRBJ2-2	CASSLNTGELFF	TGCGCCAGCAGCCTTAACACCGGGGAGCTGTTTTTT
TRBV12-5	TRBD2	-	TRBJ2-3	CASALAGAVDTQYF	TGTGCTAGTGCCCTAGCGGGAGCGGTAGATACGCAGTATTTT
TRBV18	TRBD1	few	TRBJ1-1	CASSPTGQGAGTEAFF	TGTGCCAGCTCACCCACGGGACAGGGGGCAGGCACTGAAGCTTTCTTT
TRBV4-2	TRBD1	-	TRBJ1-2	CASSQQGAYGYTF	TGTGCCAGCAGCCAACAGGGGGCATATGGCTACACCTTC
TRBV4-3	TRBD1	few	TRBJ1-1	CASSRGTGEAFF	TGCGCCAGCAGCCGAGGGACAGGGGAAGCTTTCTTT
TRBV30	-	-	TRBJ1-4	CAGSFLSRGEKLFF	TGTGCCGGCTCCTTCCTCTCAAGGGGTGAAAAACTGTTTTTT
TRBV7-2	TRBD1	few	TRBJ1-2	CASSSDRVYGYTF	TGTGCCAGCAGCTCGGACAGGGTATATGGCTACACCTTC
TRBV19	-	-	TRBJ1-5	CASRPNRVGNQPQHF	TGTGCCAGTAGGCCGAACAGGGTCGGCAATCAGCCCCAGCATTTT
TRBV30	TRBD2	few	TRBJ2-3	CASTSRGGSTDTQYF	TGTGCCTCCACCTCTCGGGGAGGGAGCACAGATACGCAGTATTTT
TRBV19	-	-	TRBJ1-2	CASRQGGSGTTYGYTF	TGTGCCAGTAGGCAGGGTGGGAGCGGGACGACCTATGGCTACACCTTC
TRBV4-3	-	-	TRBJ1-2	CASSRVPGDGYTF	TGCGCCAGCAGCCGAGTACCCGGGGATGGCTACACCTTC
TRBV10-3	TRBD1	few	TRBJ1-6	CATQGVGSPLHF	TGTGCCACCCAGGGGGTTGGTTCACCCCTCCACTTT
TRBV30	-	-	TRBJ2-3	CAWSTSADTQYF	TGTGCCTGGAGTACTAGTGCAGATACGCAGTATTTT
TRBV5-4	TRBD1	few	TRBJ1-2	CASRPPGQGSYGYTF	TGTGCCAGCAGACCTCCGGGACAGGGGTCCTATGGCTACACCTTC
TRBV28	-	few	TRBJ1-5	CASSWTAAGNQPQHF	TGTGCCAGCAGTTGGACAGCTGCGGGCAATCAGCCCCAGCATTTT
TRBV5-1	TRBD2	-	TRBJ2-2	CARASREGGSTGELFF	TGCGCCAGAGCCTCGCGGGAGGGCGGGAGCACCGGGGAGCTGTTTTTT
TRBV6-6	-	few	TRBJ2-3	CATTGYTDTQYF	TGTGCCACCACAGGGTACACAGATACGCAGTATTTT
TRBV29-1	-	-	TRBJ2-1	CSVETWSLYNEQFF	TGCAGCGTTGAAACATGGTCCCTCTACAATGAGCAGTTCTTC
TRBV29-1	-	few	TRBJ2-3	CSVDVRVSDTQYF	TGCAGCGTTGACGTGAGGGTATCAGATACGCAGTATTTT
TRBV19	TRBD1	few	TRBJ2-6	CASSPDRSGANVLTF	TGTGCCAGTAGCCCGGACAGGTCTGGGGCCAACGTCCTGACTTTC
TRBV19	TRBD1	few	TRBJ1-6	CASSRDRGSSPLHF	TGTGCCAGCTCCCGGGACAGAGGTTCTTCACCCCTCCACTTT
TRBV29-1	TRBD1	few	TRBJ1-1	CSVTGRVGTEAFF	TGCAGCGTGACAGGGAGAGTCGGCACTGAAGCTTTCTTT
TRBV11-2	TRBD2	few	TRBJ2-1	CASSPGGGAVRLAFHEQFF	TGTGCCAGCAGCCCCGGCGGGGGGGCGGTTAGATTGGCTTTCCATGAGCAGTTCTTC
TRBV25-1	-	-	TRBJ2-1	CASTQGSYNEQFF	TGTGCCAGCACGCAGGGGTCCTACAATGAGCAGTTCTTC
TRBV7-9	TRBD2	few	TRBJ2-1	CASSSIGLAGGSSYNEQFF	TGTGCCAGCAGCTCTATTGGACTAGCGGGGGGAAGCTCCTACAATGAGCAGTTCTTC
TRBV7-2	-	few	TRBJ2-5	CASSLVSGTSGETQYF	TGTGCCAGCAGCTTAGTTTCCGGGACAAGTGGGGAGACCCAGTACTTC
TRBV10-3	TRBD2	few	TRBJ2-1	CAISGGRGSYNEQFF	TGTGCCATCAGTGGCGGGAGAGGGTCCTACAATGAGCAGTTCTTC
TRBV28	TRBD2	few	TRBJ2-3	CASSQPGLAGDTQYF	TGTGCCAGCAGTCAGCCGGGACTAGCGGGAGATACGCAGTATTTT
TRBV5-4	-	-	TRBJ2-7	CASSSGPSSYEQYF	TGTGCCAGCAGCTCGGGTCCGAGCTCCTACGAGCAGTACTTC
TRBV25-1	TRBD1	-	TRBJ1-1	CASSEVRGPNTEAFF	TGTGCCAGCAGTGAAGTCAGGGGGCCGAACACTGAAGCTTTCTTT
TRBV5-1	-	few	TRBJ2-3	CASSLAFGRGTDTQYF	TGCGCCAGCAGCTTGGCCTTTGGCAGGGGAACAGATACGCAGTATTTT
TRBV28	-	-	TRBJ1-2	CASIRENYGYTF	TGTGCCAGCATTCGGGAAAACTATGGCTACACCTTC
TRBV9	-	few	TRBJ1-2	CASSSPRVRYGYTF	TGTGCCAGCAGCTCCCCCAGGGTACGGTATGGCTACACCTTC
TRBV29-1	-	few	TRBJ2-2	CSVQPNGGPWFTGELFF	TGCAGCGTTCAGCCAAACGGGGGACCGTGGTTCACCGGGGAGCTGTTTTTT
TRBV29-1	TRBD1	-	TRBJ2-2	CSATRQGGTGELFF	TGCAGCGCCACAAGACAGGGTGGTACCGGGGAGCTGTTTTTT
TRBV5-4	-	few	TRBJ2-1	CASSSPGQHEQFF	TGTGCCAGCAGCTCGCCGGGACAACATGAGCAGTTCTTC
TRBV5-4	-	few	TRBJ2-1	CASSLAPRAVYNEQFF	TGTGCCAGCAGCTTGGCCCCCCGCGCCGTCTACAATGAGCAGTTCTTC
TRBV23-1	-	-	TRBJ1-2	CASSLRSDYGYTF	TGCGCCAGCAGTCTACGGAGCGACTATGGCTACACCTTC
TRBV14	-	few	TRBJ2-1	CASPPDLYYNEQFF	TGTGCCAGCCCCCCGGACTTATACTACAATGAGCAGTTCTTC
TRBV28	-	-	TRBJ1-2	CASSLGRSDYGYTF	TGTGCCAGCAGTTTAGGTCGGTCCGACTATGGCTACACCTTC
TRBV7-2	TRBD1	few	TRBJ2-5	CASSIRRGPQETQYF	TGTGCCAGCAGCATACGAAGGGGGCCTCAAGAGACCCAGTACTTC
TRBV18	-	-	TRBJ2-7	CASSPPGGPYEQYF	TGTGCCAGCTCACCACCGGGGGGGCCTTACGAGCAGTACTTC